Sequencing of this T cell receptor (beta chain) was carried out in a study of pediatric ulcerative colitis. Rectal tissue came from one to two pinch biopsies taken at colonoscopy. Using immunoSEQ multiplex PCR, the repertoire was profiled, and TCRdb retains in-frame clones only, with some absent. This sample carries 30,000 to 35,000 clones, 81% of them seen once, and the ten largest clones take 1.1%. This clone was seen more than once but under ten times. Additional DNA sequences in this sample encode the identical CDR3. Germline CDR1 is SGHDT and CDR2 is YYEEEE. The germline V and J ends were trimmed by 0 bases and 2 bases, with 6 bases remaining between them. The CDR3 has 13 residues.

The material sequenced was gut tissue. The sequence was collected from a boy aged 5 to 17 with mild ulcerative colitis. The chain is built from TRBV5-6 and TRBJ2-7, with no clear D. The CDR3 loop is CASSLAGPYEQYF. Written as DNA, the CDR3 is TGTGCCAGCAGCTTGGCCGGGCCCTACGAGCAGTACTTC.